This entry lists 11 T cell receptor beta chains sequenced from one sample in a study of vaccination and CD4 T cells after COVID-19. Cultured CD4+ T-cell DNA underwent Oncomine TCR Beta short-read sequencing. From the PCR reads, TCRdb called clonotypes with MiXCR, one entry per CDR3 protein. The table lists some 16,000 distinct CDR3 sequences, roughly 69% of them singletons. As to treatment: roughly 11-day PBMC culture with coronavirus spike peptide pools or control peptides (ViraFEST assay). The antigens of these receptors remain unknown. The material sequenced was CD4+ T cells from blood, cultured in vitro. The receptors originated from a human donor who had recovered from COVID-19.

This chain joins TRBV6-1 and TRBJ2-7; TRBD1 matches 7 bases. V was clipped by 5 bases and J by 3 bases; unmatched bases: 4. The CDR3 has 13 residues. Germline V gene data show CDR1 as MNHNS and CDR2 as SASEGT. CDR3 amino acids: CASSLDRVYEQYF. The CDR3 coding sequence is TGTGCCAGCAGTCTCGACAGGGTCTACGAGCAGTACTTC.

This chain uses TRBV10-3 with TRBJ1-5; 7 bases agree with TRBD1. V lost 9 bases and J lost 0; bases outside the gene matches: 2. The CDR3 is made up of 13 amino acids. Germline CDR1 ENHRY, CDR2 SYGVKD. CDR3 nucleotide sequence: TGTGCCATGGGACAGAATAGCAATCAGCCCCAGCATTTT. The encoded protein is CAMGQNSNQPQHF.

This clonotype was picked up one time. The CDR3 DNA sequence: TGTGCCAGCAGCTCTCCTAGCGGGAACTTAAAGACCCAGTACTTC. Protein: CASSSPSGNLKTQYF. The J gene is TRBJ2-5, the V gene TRBV11-2; 9 positions match TRBD2. With V trimmed by 4 bases and J by 6 bases, 9 bases remained unmatched. The CDR3 runs to 15 residues. CDR1 is SGHAT, CDR2 FQNNGV, per germline.

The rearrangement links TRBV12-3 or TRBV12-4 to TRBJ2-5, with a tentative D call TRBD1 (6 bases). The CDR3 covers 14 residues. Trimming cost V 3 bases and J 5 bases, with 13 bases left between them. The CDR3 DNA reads TGTGCCAGCAGTTTCGTCAGGGGTCTGGAGACCCAGTACTTC. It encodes CASSFVRGLETQYF.

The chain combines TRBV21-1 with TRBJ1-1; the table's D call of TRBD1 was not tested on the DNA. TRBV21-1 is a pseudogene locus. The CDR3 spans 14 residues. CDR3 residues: CASSTRDSNTEAFF. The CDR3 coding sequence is TGTGCCAGCAGCACCAGGGACAGTAACACTGAAGCTTTCTTT.

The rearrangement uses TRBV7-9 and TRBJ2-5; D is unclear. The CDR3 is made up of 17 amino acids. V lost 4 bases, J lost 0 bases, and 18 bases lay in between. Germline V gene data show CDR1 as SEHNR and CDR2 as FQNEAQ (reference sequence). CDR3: CASSSPKGSDYQETQYF. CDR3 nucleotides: TGTGCCAGCAGCTCGCCCAAGGGTTCAGATTACCAAGAGACCCAGTACTTC.

DNA of the CDR3: TGTGCCAGCGTTGGGGTTGTCGGCACTGAAGCTTTCTTT. As protein: CASVGVVGTEAFF. The V and J genes are TRBV2 and TRBJ1-1, with no clear D. The CDR3 contains 13 residues. Germline loops: CDR1 SNHLY, CDR2 FYNNEI. Trimming took off 8 bases at V and 4 bases at J, with 14 bases between the two ends.

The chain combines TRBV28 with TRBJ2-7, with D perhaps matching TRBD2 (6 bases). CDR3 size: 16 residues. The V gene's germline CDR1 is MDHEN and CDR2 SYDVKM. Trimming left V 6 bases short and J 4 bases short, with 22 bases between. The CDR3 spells CASSPSPQAGGYEQYF. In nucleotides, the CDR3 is TGTGCCAGCAGCCCATCACCCCAAGCGGGTGGTTACGAGCAGTACTTC.

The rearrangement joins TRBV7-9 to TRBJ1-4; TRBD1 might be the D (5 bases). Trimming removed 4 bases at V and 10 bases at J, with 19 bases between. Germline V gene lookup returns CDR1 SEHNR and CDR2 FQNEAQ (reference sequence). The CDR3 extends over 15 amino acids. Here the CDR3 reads CASSSTRLQGPKLFF. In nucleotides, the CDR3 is TGTGCCAGCAGCTCCACTCGACTTCAGGGACCAAAACTGTTTTTT.

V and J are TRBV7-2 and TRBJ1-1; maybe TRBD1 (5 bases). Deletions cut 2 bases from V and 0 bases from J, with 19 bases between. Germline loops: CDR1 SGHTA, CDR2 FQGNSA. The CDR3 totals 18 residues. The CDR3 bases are TGTGCCAGCAGCTTATTCGCGTTCGTGACAGTCCTGAACACTGAAGCTTTCTTT. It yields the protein CASSLFAFVTVLNTEAFF.

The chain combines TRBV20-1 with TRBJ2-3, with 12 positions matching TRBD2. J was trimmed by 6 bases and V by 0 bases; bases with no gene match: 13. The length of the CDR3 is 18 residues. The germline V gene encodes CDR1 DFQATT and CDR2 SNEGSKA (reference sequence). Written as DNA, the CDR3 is TGCAGTGCTAGAGATTTACCTAGCGGGGGGGTATTTGTTGATACGCAGTATTTT. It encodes CSARDLPSGGVFVDTQYF.